Sequencing of this T cell receptor beta chain was carried out in a study of T cell changes during pregnancy in multiple sclerosis. Sequencing used immunoSEQ multiplex PCR; TCRdb keeps in-frame clones, though not all of them. The sample consists of approximately 45,000 clones, around 93% of them appearing once. Germline V gene data show CDR1 as SGDLS and CDR2 as YYNGEE. V lost 4 bases and J lost 0; bases outside the gene matches: 5. This CDR3 spans 15 amino acids. V gene TRBV9 combines with J gene TRBJ2-7, with 9 nucleotides matching TRBD1. Specimen: CD8+ T cells from peripheral blood mononuclear cells, collected in the second trimester of pregnancy. The sequence was collected from a female donor with multiple sclerosis, enrolled in a pregnancy study. In nucleotides, the CDR3 is TGTGCCAGCAGCCTGGGACAGGGATTCTCCTACGAGCAGTACTTC. Translation: CASSLGQGFSYEQYF.